One and the same sample provided the 24 T cell receptor beta chains below, sequenced in a study of T cell responses to AZD1222 COVID-19 vaccine. Method: immunoSEQ multiplex PCR; TCRdb's copy keeps in-frame clones and lacks some. The top ten hold 3.5% to 5.5% of the sample, which has 86,000 or so clones, around nine tenths seen once. The sample in question was peripheral blood, obtained on day 0 of MenACWY control vaccination. These TCRs come from an adult in good health.

In DNA, the CDR3 is TGCAGCGTTGGGTCCCCCGGGGGTGACACTGAAGCTTTCTTT. It is translated as CSVGSPGGDTEAFF. V is TRBV29-1 and J is TRBJ1-1, with D perhaps TRBD1 (5 bases). Trimming stripped 4 bases from V and 3 bases from J, with 15 bases between. The CDR3 spans 14 residues. Germline CDR1 and CDR2: SQVTM and ANQGSEA.

The chain employs TRBV5-1 and TRBJ1-1; the match to TRBD1 covers 10 bases. The V segment lost 4 bases and the J segment 2 bases; nucleotides outside the gene matches: 5. The CDR3 is made up of 15 amino acids. The germline gives CDR1 SGHRS, CDR2 YFSETQ. Written as DNA, the CDR3 is TGCGCCAGCAGCGGGGACAGGGGTTATAACACTGAAGCTTTCTTT. It specifies CASSGDRGYNTEAFF.

CDR3 sequence (DNA): TGCGCCAGCAGAGTTACTAAAACGGGGGGCACTGAAGCTTTCTTT. Its protein is CASRVTKTGGTEAFF. The chain uses TRBV5-1 and TRBJ1-1; perhaps TRBD1 as D (5 bases). CDR3 length: 15 residues. Germline V gene data show CDR1 as SGHRS and CDR2 as YFSETQ. The V gene lost 5 bases and the J gene lost 4 bases, with 18 bases spanning the gap.

J is TRBJ2-5 and V is TRBV24-1, with 9 bases lining up with TRBD1. The V gene's germline CDR1 is KGHDR and CDR2 SFDVKD. Losses at the gene ends were 3 bases for V and 6 bases for J; bases not matched to a gene: 7. The CDR3 runs to 15 residues. The CDR3 bases are TGTGCCACCAGTGATCCTAGACAGGGGGGACAGACCCAGTACTTC. Encoded protein: CATSDPRQGGQTQYF.

The chain links TRBV6-2 or TRBV6-3 to TRBJ1-3; D is unresolved. Germline V lookup: CDR1 MNHEY, CDR2 SVGEGT. This CDR3 is 15 amino acids long. Trimming removed 2 bases from V and 4 bases from J, with 12 bases in between. The CDR3 protein is CASSYSIGVGNTIYF. The CDR3 DNA follows: TGTGCCAGCAGTTACAGCATCGGGGTCGGAAACACCATATATTTT.

This chain links TRBV5-1 with TRBJ1-1; the match to TRBD1 covers 9 bases. From germline, CDR1 is SGHRS and CDR2 YFSETQ. The CDR3 is 15 residues long. Losses at the gene ends were 4 bases for V and 0 bases for J; bases not matched to a gene: 4. The DNA for the CDR3 is TGCGCCAGCAGCCTCGGGACAGGGCTGAACACTGAAGCTTTCTTT. Translating it yields CASSLGTGLNTEAFF.

The V call is TRBV27, the J call TRBJ2-7; weak D call: TRBD1 (5 bases). V was clipped by 1 base and J by 3 bases, with 13 bases between them. Germline V gives CDR1 MNHEY, CDR2 SMNVEV (reference sequence). This CDR3 is 15 amino acids long. CDR3 sequence reads: CASSLFEGAVYEQYF. As DNA, the CDR3 is TGTGCCAGCAGTTTATTCGAAGGGGCAGTCTACGAGCAGTACTTC.

The rearrangement uses TRBV11-2 and TRBJ1-1, with 7 bases matching TRBD1. The V and J ends lost 3 bases and 10 bases, in that order; junction bases with no gene match: 5. This CDR3 is built from 12 residues. Looked up from germline, CDR1 is SGHAT and CDR2 is FQNNGV. CDR3 DNA sequence: TGTGCCAGCAGCTTTGAGGACAGGCGAGCTTTCTTT. This sequence encodes CASSFEDRRAFF.

The sample holds one count of this clone. The V gene is TRBV6-2 or TRBV6-3, the J gene TRBJ1-5; no clear D gene. Germline assignment: CDR1 MNHEY and CDR2 SVGEGT. V was clipped by 6 bases and J by 4 bases, with 19 bases between them. This CDR3 is 16 amino acids long. The CDR3 sequence is CASSTLGSGGNQPQHF. The CDR3 bases are TGTGCCAGCAGCACCTTGGGGTCCGGAGGAAATCAGCCCCAGCATTTT.

V and J are TRBV3-1 (or the pseudogene TRBV3-2) and TRBJ2-3; D gene unclear. The length of the CDR3 is 15 residues. Germline V gives CDR1 LGHDT, CDR2 YNNKEL (reference sequence). Trimming stripped 5 bases from V and 1 base from J, with 13 bases between. The CDR3 sequence: CASSKGDRGTDTQYF. The CDR3 nucleotides read TGTGCCAGCAGCAAGGGCGACCGGGGCACAGATACGCAGTATTTT.

This chain links TRBV18 with TRBJ1-2; no definite D call. Germline V lookup: CDR1 KGHSH, CDR2 LQKENI. The CDR3 covers 13 residues. V shed 3 bases and J shed 4 bases, with 9 bases lying between them. In DNA form, the CDR3 reads TGTGCCAGCTCACCGGAGGACGGCTATGGCTACACCTTC. It specifies CASSPEDGYGYTF.

The chain links TRBV12-3 or TRBV12-4 to TRBJ1-2; weak D call: TRBD1 (6 bases). The V and J ends lost 4 bases and 5 bases respectively, with 11 bases between them. This CDR3 region has 13 residues. CDR3 sequence reads: CASSSGQSYGYTF. The CDR3 DNA follows: TGTGCCAGCAGTTCCGGACAGTCTTATGGCTACACCTTC.

V and J are TRBV14 and TRBJ1-6; perhaps TRBD1 as D (5 bases). V was pared by 1 base and J by 10 bases, with 11 bases between. CDR1 is SGHDN and CDR2 is FVKESK in the germline V gene. The CDR3 has 14 amino acids. CDR3 sequence: CASSQAGTESPLHF. Written as DNA, the CDR3 is TGTGCCAGCAGCCAAGCCGGGACGGAATCACCCCTCCACTTT. The variable domain in full, completed from reference TRBV14 and TRBJ1-6, reads EAGVTQFPSHSVIEKGQTVTLRCDPISGHDNLYWYRRVMGKEIKFLLHFVKESKQDESGMPNNRFLAERTGGTYSTLKVQPAELEDSGVYFCASSQAGTESPLHFGNGTRLTVT.

The CDR3 DNA sequence: TGTGCCACCAGCTCGGTGGGACTAGCGGGAAAAGAGACCCAGTACTTC. This sequence encodes CATSSVGLAGKETQYF. The V call is TRBV15, the J call TRBJ2-5, with 13 bases matching TRBD2. Germline CDR1 is LNHNV and CDR2 is YYDKDF (reference sequence). The V segment lost 5 bases and the J segment 3 bases; nucleotides outside the gene matches: 6. The CDR3 has 16 amino acids.

The rearrangement joins TRBV2 to TRBJ1-2, with a tentative D call TRBD1 (5 bases). Germline CDR1 is SNHLY and CDR2 is FYNNEI. Trimming removed 7 bases at V and 4 bases at J, with 16 bases between. This CDR3 is built from 14 residues. The CDR3 region is CASTLQGAGYGYTF. CDR3 DNA: TGTGCCAGCACCCTGCAAGGGGCGGGCTATGGCTACACCTTC.

The rearrangement links TRBV28 to TRBJ2-7; 7 bases agree with TRBD1. V was clipped by 4 bases and J by 5 bases; unmatched bases: 11. In germline, CDR1 is MDHEN, CDR2 SYDVKM. CDR3 length equals 15 residues. The CDR3 loop reads CASSSDEQGINEQYF. In DNA form, the CDR3 reads TGTGCCAGCAGTTCGGACGAACAGGGGATCAACGAGCAGTACTTC.

The chain uses TRBV30 and TRBJ1-2; D gene ambiguous. Germline lookup yields CDR1 GTSNPN and CDR2 SVGIG (reference sequence). V gave up 0 bases and J gave up 0 bases, with 5 bases separating them. The CDR3 is 13 residues long. DNA for the CDR3: TGTGCCTGGAGTGTACGGGCTAACTATGGCTACACCTTC. This codes for CAWSVRANYGYTF.

V gene TRBV7-2 combines with J gene TRBJ2-1; 8 bases are a match to TRBD2. Germline V gene lookup returns CDR1 SGHTA and CDR2 FQGNSA. The CDR3 runs to 14 residues. V lost 3 bases to trimming and J lost 10 bases; unmatched junction nucleotides: 8. Here the CDR3 reads CASSLIAGTGEQFF. The CDR3 nucleotides are TGTGCCAGCAGCTTGATAGCGGGGACGGGGGAGCAGTTCTTC.

The chain carries TRBV9 and TRBJ2-1, with D maybe TRBD2 (6 bases). The V gene lost 4 bases and the J gene lost 12 bases, with 17 bases spanning the gap. In germline, CDR1 is SGDLS, CDR2 YYNGEE. The CDR3 extends over 13 amino acids. CDR3 coding DNA: TGTGCCAGCAGCTCGCTTGTGGCCGGGGGGCAGTTCTTC. Protein sequence: CASSSLVAGGQFF.

Notes on this clone: Additional DNA sequences in this sample encode the identical CDR3. The chain employs TRBV27 and TRBJ2-7; possible D gene TRBD1, 6 bases. V lost 6 bases, J lost 2 bases, and 11 bases lay in between. The CDR3 contains 13 residues. Germline V lookup: CDR1 MNHEY, CDR2 SMNVEV (reference sequence). CDR3 loop: CASSLGQTYEQYF. CDR3 nucleotides: TGTGCCAGCAGCCTCGGACAGACCTACGAGCAGTACTTC.

The rearrangement links TRBV4-3 to TRBJ1-2; maybe TRBD1 (6 bases). There are 16 residues in the CDR3. The germline V gene has CDR1 LGHNA and CDR2 YSLEER. The ends were cut back, 0 bases at V and 5 bases at J, with 16 bases in the middle. CDR3 in DNA: TGCGCCAGCAGCCAAGAGGGGGCGGGAAGGAGTTATGGCTACACCTTC. The encoded protein is CASSQEGAGRSYGYTF.

V is TRBV28 and J is TRBJ2-7, with unresolved D. The CDR3 covers 14 residues. V lost 4 bases and J 3 bases, leaving 13 bases between the germline ends. CDR1 is MDHEN, CDR2 SYDVKM, per germline. The CDR3 loop is CASSSKGFLYEQYF. DNA of the CDR3: TGTGCCAGCAGTTCAAAAGGGTTTCTCTACGAGCAGTACTTC. Full variable domain (missing parts from reference TRBV28 and TRBJ2-7): DVKVTQSSRYLVKRTGEKVFLECVQDMDHENMFWYRQDPGLGLRLIYFSYDVKMKEKGDIPEGYSVSREKKERFSLILESASTNQTSMYLCASSSKGFLYEQYFGPGTRLTVT.

The chain uses TRBV15 and TRBJ2-2, with D uncertain. V was shortened by 5 bases and J by 3 bases, with 7 bases between the two germline ends. The CDR3 is made up of 13 amino acids. Germline V lookup: CDR1 LNHNV, CDR2 YYDKDF (reference sequence). The CDR3: CATSATDTGELFF. DNA for the CDR3: TGTGCCACCAGCGCGACTGACACCGGGGAGCTGTTTTTT.

The chain's CDR3 is CASSLGGTAREKLFF. DNA for the CDR3: TGTGCCAGCAGCTTAGGAGGGACGGCGAGGGAAAAACTGTTTTTT. V gene TRBV13 combines with J gene TRBJ1-4; maybe TRBD1 (5 bases). V lost 0 bases and J 8 bases, leaving 13 bases between the germline ends. The CDR3 length is 15 residues. In germline, CDR1 is PRHDT, CDR2 FYEKMQ (reference sequence).